This T cell receptor (beta chain) was identified in a study of T cells in Graves' hyperthyroidism and ophthalmopathy. Background on the study: Peripheral blood was drawn at first diagnosis, prior to all treatment.

This clonotype showed up just a few times. RNA transcripts were the template for amplifying TCR beta CDR3 regions. HTBI primers were employed in a first-round RT-PCR of the TCR CDR3. From the multiplex PCR reads, TCRdb called clonotypes with MiXCR, one entry per CDR3 protein. The sample includes about 500,000 distinct CDR3 sequences, 16% of them seen just once. Germline loops: CDR1 SEHNR, CDR2 FQNEAQ (reference sequence). J gave up 1 base and V 6 bases, and 11 bases lay outside the gene matches. CDR3 length equals 18 residues. The material sequenced was blood. The gene calls are TRBV7-9 and TRBJ2-7, with 14 bases aligning to TRBD2. This clonotype originated in a woman in her 30s with Graves' ophthalmopathy. The CDR3 here is CASRSTSGRAGRSYEQYF. The CDR3 DNA follows: TGTGCCAGCAGGTCGACTAGCGGGAGGGCCGGTAGGTCCTACGAGCAGTACTTC.